This T cell receptor (beta chain) stems from a study of metastatic and nonmetastatic thyroid tumors. Background on the study: Repertoires were compared across blood and tumor or nodule tissue from malignant and benign thyroid patients.

Per the original methods: Clinicopathological groups differed in CDR3, with these differences serving to build a distant-metastasis classifier for papillary thyroid cancer. TCRdb re-called the PCR reads through MiXCR. The V and J calls and clone size come from TCRdb's table, not from the authors' own analysis. The data contain more than 20,000 clones, 20% of them singletons. Patients were all untreated before their thyroid surgery. This clone was counted at least ten times. Its specificity is not known. V was pared by 6 bases and J by 0 bases, with 8 bases between. The CDR3 runs to 13 residues. The germline gives CDR1 ENHRY, CDR2 SYGVKD. Study-wide findings and caveats: Reports indicated that malignant thyroid tumors showed significantly higher TCR beta diversity than benign nodules did, in blood and tumor.

The chain joins TRBV10-3 to TRBJ1-1; maybe TRBD1 (6 bases). The clonotype comes from a female donor with papillary thyroid cancer or a benign thyroid nodule (not recorded which). Some clones in this sample may be carry-over from other donors' samples. The specimen was blood. The DNA of the CDR3 is TGTGCCATCAGACAGGGCTTGAACACTGAAGCTTTCTTT. Its translation: CAIRQGLNTEAFF.